This record looks at one T cell receptor beta chain sequence and its context. Each and every patient relapsed after autologous stem cell transplantation, and patients got differing brentuximab vedotin exposure. This sample was taken from a study of PD-1 blockade in classical Hodgkin lymphoma. Using immunoSEQ multiplex PCR, the repertoire was profiled, and TCRdb retains in-frame clones only, with some absent. The sample holds roughly 140,000 clones; about four fifths are singletons and the top ten take roughly 8.4%. This TCR was recovered from a human donor with classical Hodgkin lymphoma. The sequenced sample was peripheral blood mononuclear cells (PBMCs), obtained before the second cycle of nivolumab.

The DNA for the CDR3 is TGCGCCAGCAACTTAGCGGGGGCCCGCACAGATACGCAGTATTTT. Amino acid sequence: CASNLAGARTDTQYF. The chain joins TRBV5-1 to TRBJ2-3, with 9 nucleotides matching TRBD2. This CDR3 region has 15 residues. With 6 bases clipped from V and 1 base from J, the junction kept 6 bases outside the gene matches. Germline CDR1 SGHRS, CDR2 YFSETQ. The full variable domain, completed using reference TRBV5-1 and TRBJ2-3, is KAGVTQTPRYLIKTRGQQVTLSCSPISGHRSVSWYQQTPGQGLQFLFEYFSETQRNKGNFPGRFSGRQFSNSRSEMNVSTLELGDSALYLCASNLAGARTDTQYFGPGTRLTVL.